This TCR beta chain was profiled in a study of blood T cell repertoires in COVID-19. As for the study in general: Sites across the United States, Italy and Spain contributed samples from acute and convalescent COVID-19. PBMCs, B-cell-depleted T cells, or T cells provided the cDNA or gDNA that made up the material.

The CDR3 consists of 14 residues. Trimming removed 6 bases at V and 0 bases at J, with 10 bases between. Germline V gene sequence: CDR1 SNHLY, CDR2 FYNNEI. Under the authors' procedure: Amplification of reference gene primers provided the estimated nucleated cell counts. Profiling relied on immunoSEQ multiplex PCR, and the TCRdb table lists in-frame clones only, not all of them. That table supplies the V and J calls and clone size; D and trimming were determined from the DNA. This sample has 300,000 to 350,000 clones, with around 90% found just once. Sequenced material: peripheral blood. This chain links TRBV2 with TRBJ2-3; a possible D gene is TRBD1 (5 bases). This clonotype was obtained from a woman aged 18-29 years who had recovered from COVID-19. The CDR3 region is CASRETASTDTQYF. CDR3 sequence (DNA): TGTGCCAGCAGGGAGACAGCTAGCACAGATACGCAGTATTTT.